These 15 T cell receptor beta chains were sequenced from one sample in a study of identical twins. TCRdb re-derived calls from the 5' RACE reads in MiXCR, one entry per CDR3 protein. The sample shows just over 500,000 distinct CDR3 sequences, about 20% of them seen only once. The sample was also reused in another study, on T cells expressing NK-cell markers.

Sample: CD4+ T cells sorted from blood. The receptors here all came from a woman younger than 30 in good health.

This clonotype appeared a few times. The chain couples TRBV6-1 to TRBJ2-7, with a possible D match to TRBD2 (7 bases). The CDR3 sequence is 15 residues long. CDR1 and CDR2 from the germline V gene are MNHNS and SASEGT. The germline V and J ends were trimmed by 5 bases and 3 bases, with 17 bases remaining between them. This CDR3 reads CASSRAGAVNYEQYF. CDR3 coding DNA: TGTGCCAGCAGTCGCGCGGGGGCTGTCAACTACGAGCAGTACTTC.

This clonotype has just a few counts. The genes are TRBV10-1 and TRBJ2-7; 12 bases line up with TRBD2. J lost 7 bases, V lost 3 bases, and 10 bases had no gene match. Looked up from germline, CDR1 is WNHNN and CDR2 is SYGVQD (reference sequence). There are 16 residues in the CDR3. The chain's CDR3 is CASSDRLAGELGEQYF. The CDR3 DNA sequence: TGCGCCAGCAGTGACAGACTAGCGGGAGAGCTTGGGGAGCAGTACTTC.

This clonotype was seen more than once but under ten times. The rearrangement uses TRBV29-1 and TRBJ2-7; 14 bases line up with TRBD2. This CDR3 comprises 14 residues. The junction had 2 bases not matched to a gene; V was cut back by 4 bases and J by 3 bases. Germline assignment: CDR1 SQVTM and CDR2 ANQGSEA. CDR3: CSVGGTSGGYEQYF. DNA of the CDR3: TGCAGCGTTGGGGGGACTAGCGGGGGCTACGAGCAGTACTTC.

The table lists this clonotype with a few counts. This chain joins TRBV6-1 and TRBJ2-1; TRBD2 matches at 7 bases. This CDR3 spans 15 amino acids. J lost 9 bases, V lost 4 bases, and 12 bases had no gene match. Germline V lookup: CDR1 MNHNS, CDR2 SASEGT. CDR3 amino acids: CASSAPPGLTSEQFF. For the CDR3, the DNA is TGTGCCAGCAGTGCCCCGCCGGGACTAACGAGTGAGCAGTTCTTC.

The CDR3 nucleotides are TGTGCCAGCAGTTTAATCGGGTACTTGGGGGATGGCTACACCTTC. It encodes CASSLIGYLGDGYTF. The V gene is TRBV12-3 or TRBV12-4, the J gene TRBJ1-2; maybe TRBD1 (5 bases). This CDR3 contains 15 residues. Trimming cost V 2 bases and J 6 bases, with 16 bases left between them.

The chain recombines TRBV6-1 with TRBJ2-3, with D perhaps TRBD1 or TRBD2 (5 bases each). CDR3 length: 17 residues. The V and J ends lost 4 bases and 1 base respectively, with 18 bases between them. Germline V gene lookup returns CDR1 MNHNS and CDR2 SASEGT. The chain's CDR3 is CASSVGVARVRTDTQYF. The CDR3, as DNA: TGTGCCAGCAGTGTAGGGGTAGCGAGAGTCCGCACAGATACGCAGTATTTT.

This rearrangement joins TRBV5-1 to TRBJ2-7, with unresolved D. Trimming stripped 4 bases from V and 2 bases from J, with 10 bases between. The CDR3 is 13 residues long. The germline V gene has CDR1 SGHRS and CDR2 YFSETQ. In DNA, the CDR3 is TGCGCCAGCAGCAAGGGTTTAACCTACGAGCAGTACTTC. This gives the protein CASSKGLTYEQYF.

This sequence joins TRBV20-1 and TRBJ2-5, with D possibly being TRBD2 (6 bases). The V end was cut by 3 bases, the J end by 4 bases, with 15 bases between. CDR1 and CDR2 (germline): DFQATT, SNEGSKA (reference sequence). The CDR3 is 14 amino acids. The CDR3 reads CSARDLGGTETQYF. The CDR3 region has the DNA TGCAGTGCTAGGGACCTGGGCGGGACAGAGACCCAGTACTTC.

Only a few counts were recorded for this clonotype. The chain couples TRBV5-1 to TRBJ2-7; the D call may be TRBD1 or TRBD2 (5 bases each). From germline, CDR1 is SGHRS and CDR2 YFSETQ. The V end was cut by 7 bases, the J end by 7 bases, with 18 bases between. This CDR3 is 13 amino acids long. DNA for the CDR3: TGCGCCAGCCAATACGGGGCCCCGGGGGAGCAGTACTTC. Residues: CASQYGAPGEQYF.

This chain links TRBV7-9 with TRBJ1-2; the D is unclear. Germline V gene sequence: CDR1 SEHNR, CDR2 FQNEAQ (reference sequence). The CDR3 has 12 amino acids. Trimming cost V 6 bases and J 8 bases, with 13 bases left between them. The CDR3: CASSMVPWGYTF. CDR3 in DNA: TGTGCCAGCAGTATGGTCCCGTGGGGCTACACCTTC.

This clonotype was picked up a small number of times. Written as DNA, the CDR3 is TGCAGTGCTAGGGTATCTAGCGGGAGTCGTTCCTACAATGAGCAGTTCTTC. It encodes CSARVSSGSRSYNEQFF. The genes are TRBV20-1 and TRBJ2-1; TRBD2 matches at 10 bases. Trimming cost V 3 bases and J 1 base; bases outside gene matches: 9. The germline CDR1 and CDR2 sequences are DFQATT and SNEGSKA (reference sequence). This CDR3 has 17 residues.

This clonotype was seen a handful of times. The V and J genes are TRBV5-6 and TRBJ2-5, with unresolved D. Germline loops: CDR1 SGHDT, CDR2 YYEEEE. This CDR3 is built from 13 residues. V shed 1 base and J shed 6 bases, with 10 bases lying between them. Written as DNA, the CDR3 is TGTGCCAGCAGCTTGTATAATCCGAAGACCCAGTACTTC. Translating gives CASSLYNPKTQYF. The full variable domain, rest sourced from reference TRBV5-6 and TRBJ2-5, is DAGVTQSPTHLIKTRGQQVTLRCSPKSGHDTVSWYQQALGQGPQFIFQYYEEEERQRGNFPDRFSGHQFPNYSSELNVNALLLGDSALYLCASSLYNPKTQYFGPGTRLLVL.

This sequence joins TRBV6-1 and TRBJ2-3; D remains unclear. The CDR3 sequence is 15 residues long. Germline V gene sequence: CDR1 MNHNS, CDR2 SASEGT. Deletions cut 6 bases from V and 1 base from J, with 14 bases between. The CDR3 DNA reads TGTGCCAGCAGAAGGAGACTGGAAGGCACAGATACGCAGTATTTT. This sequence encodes CASRRRLEGTDTQYF.

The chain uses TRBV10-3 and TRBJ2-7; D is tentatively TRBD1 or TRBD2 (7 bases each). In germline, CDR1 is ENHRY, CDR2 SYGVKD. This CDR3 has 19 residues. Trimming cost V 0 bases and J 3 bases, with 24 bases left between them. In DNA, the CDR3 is TGTGCCATCAGTGAGTCGGAGTTAGAAAGACCAGGGGGGGGCTACGAGCAGTACTTC. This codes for CAISESELERPGGGYEQYF.

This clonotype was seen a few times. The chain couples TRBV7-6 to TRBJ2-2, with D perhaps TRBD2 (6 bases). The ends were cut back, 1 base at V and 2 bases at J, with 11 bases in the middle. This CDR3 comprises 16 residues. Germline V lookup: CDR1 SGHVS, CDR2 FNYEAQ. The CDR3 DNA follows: TGTGCCAGCAGCTTAGAAAGTAGCGGAAACACCGGGGAGCTGTTTTTT. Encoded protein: CASSLESSGNTGELFF. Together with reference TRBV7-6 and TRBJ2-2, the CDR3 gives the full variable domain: GAGVSQSPRYKVTKRGQDVALRCDPISGHVSLYWYRQALGQGPEFLTYFNYEAQQDKSGLPNDRFSAERPEGSISTLTIQRTEQRDSAMYRCASSLESSGNTGELFFGEGSRLTVL.